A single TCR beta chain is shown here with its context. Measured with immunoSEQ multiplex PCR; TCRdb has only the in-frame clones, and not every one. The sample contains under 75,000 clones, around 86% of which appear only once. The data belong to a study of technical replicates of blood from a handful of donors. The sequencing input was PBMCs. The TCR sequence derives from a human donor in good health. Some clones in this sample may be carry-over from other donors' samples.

This CDR3 is CASSLRVAVTYEQYF. Here the CDR3 DNA reads TGTGCCAGCAGTTTACGGGTAGCGGTTACTTACGAGCAGTACTTC. This chain joins TRBV28 and TRBJ2-7; possible D gene TRBD2, 6 bases. The CDR3 extends over 15 amino acids. Trimming pared 2 bases from V and 4 bases from J, leaving 15 bases between. Germline V CDR1 and CDR2: MDHEN, SYDVKM.